These 18 T cell receptor beta chains originate from one sample sequenced in a study of control samples from healthy donors and cancer patients. Sequencing was performed with immunoSEQ multiplex PCR; in TCRdb, only in-frame clones are kept and a portion is missing. The table shows about 180,000 clones, with around 90% occurring only once. The source material was blood. All receptors derive from a woman between 45 and 65 years old in good health.

The rearrangement uses TRBV27 and TRBJ1-5; D is ambiguous. CDR3 length equals 15 residues. Trimming removed 0 bases at V and 2 bases at J, with 8 bases between. Per the germline V gene, CDR1 is MNHEY and CDR2 is SMNVEV (reference sequence). CDR3 sequence reads: CASSLSFPGNQPQHF. CDR3 DNA sequence: TGTGCCAGCAGTTTATCGTTTCCGGGCAATCAGCCCCAGCATTTT.

In this sample, this clone turned up a few times. The chain couples TRBV6-6 to TRBJ1-5, with 9 bases lining up with TRBD1. J gave up 4 bases and V 5 bases, and 21 bases lay outside the gene matches. CDR3 length equals 20 residues. Germline CDR1 MNHNY, CDR2 SVGAGI (reference sequence). CDR3 amino acids: CASSRYISGTGTVKNQPQHF. In DNA form, the CDR3 reads TGTGCCAGCAGTCGCTACATCTCCGGGACAGGGACAGTAAAAAATCAGCCCCAGCATTTT.

For the CDR3, the DNA is TGTGCCAGCAGCTTAGAACGGGGCAAAAAACTGTTTTTT. This sequence encodes CASSLERGKKLFF. V is TRBV7-9 and J is TRBJ1-4; TRBD1 might be the D (5 bases). CDR3 size: 13 residues. The germline V and J ends were trimmed by 1 base and 9 bases, with 9 bases remaining between them. Germline V gives CDR1 SEHNR, CDR2 FQNEAQ (reference sequence).

V is TRBV9 and J is TRBJ1-6, with D unresolved. V dropped 2 bases and J dropped 7 bases, with 10 bases sitting between them. This CDR3 comprises 14 residues. Germline values: CDR1 SGDLS, CDR2 YYNGEE. CDR3 sequence reads: CASSVGLQNSPLHF. The CDR3 DNA reads as TGTGCCAGCAGCGTTGGCCTACAGAATTCACCCCTCCACTTT.

The chain joins TRBV4-3 to TRBJ2-2; the D is unclear. V was pared by 0 bases and J by 4 bases, with 9 bases between. The CDR3 spans 15 residues. Germline-derived CDR1 and CDR2 are LGHNA and YSLEER. This CDR3 is CASSQEGSITGELFF. CDR3 in DNA: TGCGCCAGCAGCCAAGAGGGCTCGATCACCGGGGAGCTGTTTTTT.

This clone was counted between two and nine times. The V gene is TRBV29-1, the J gene TRBJ2-5; either TRBD1 or TRBD2 may supply D (5 bases each). Germline V gene lookup returns CDR1 SQVTM and CDR2 ANQGSEA. The CDR3 has 12 amino acids. V was clipped by 5 bases and J by 4 bases, with 11 bases between them. CDR3 sequence reads: CSVSPGPETQYF. CDR3 nucleotide sequence: TGCAGCGTTTCTCCGGGGCCAGAGACCCAGTACTTC.

V is TRBV27 and J is TRBJ1-1, with D tentatively TRBD1 (6 bases). Germline V gene sequence: CDR1 MNHEY, CDR2 SMNVEV (reference sequence). Trimming cost V 8 bases and J 4 bases, with 14 bases left between them. The CDR3 totals 13 residues. The CDR3 DNA reads as TGTGCCAGCCACCCGAGGGGGGGCACTGAAGCTTTCTTT. It encodes CASHPRGGTEAFF.

V usage is TRBV18 and J usage is TRBJ1-1; D not resolved. The CDR3 length is 15 residues. Trimming pared 3 bases from V and 0 bases from J, leaving 11 bases between. Looked up from germline, CDR1 is KGHSH and CDR2 is LQKENI. The CDR3 DNA is TGTGCCAGCTCACCCCGGGCGGAAATGAACACTGAAGCTTTCTTT. Protein sequence: CASSPRAEMNTEAFF.

The count of this clone is one. The CDR3, as DNA: TGTGCCAGCAGCTTGGTGAGAACAGGGGTGGACTATGGCTACACCTTC. Amino acids: CASSLVRTGVDYGYTF. The chain uses TRBV7-9 and TRBJ1-2, with 7 positions matching TRBD1. The CDR3 is 16 amino acids. The germline CDR1 and CDR2 sequences are SEHNR and FQNEAQ (reference sequence). J lost 3 bases, V lost 3 bases, and 10 bases had no gene match.

This clone was counted only a few times. The rearrangement joins TRBV4-1 to TRBJ2-6; no clear D. V was pared by 4 bases and J by 1 base, with 23 bases between. The CDR3 is 20 residues long. Looked up from germline, CDR1 is MGHRA and CDR2 is YSYEKL. CDR3: CASSRSIGRMAKSGANVLTF. The CDR3 coding sequence is TGCGCCAGCAGCCGGAGTATCGGACGGATGGCTAAGTCTGGGGCCAACGTCCTGACTTTC.

This clone was recorded once. V gene TRBV30 combines with J gene TRBJ2-4; D remains ambiguous. The CDR3 sequence is 12 residues long. Deletions cut 3 bases from V and 7 bases from J, with 10 bases between. Germline V gene sequence: CDR1 GTSNPN, CDR2 SVGIG (reference sequence). CDR3: CAWRLSANIQYF. The DNA of the CDR3 is TGTGCCTGGAGGTTGTCAGCTAACATTCAGTACTTC.

This chain uses TRBV15 with TRBJ1-5, with TRBD1 matching over 7 bases. The CDR3 consists of 13 residues. The germline V gene has CDR1 LNHNV and CDR2 YYDKDF (reference sequence). V gave up 5 bases and J gave up 4 bases; unmatched junction bases: 2. The CDR3 sequence: CATSGQVNQPQHF. CDR3 bases: TGTGCCACCAGCGGACAGGTAAATCAGCCCCAGCATTTT.

The chain couples TRBV7-2 to TRBJ1-1; 8 bases agree with TRBD1. Germline assignment: CDR1 SGHTA and CDR2 FQGNSA. The ends lost 1 base at V and 3 bases at J; junction bases unmatched: 4. The CDR3 is 15 amino acids. The CDR3 region is CASSLVQGADTEAFF. DNA for the CDR3: TGTGCCAGCAGCTTAGTGCAGGGGGCGGACACTGAAGCTTTCTTT.

On this clone: At one end the junction does not follow the germline gene, possibly because of a read error. V is TRBV10-3 and J is TRBJ2-1, with TRBD2 matching 7 bases. CDR1 is ENHRY and CDR2 is SYGVKD in the germline V gene. The CDR3 contains 15 residues. The CDR3, as DNA: TGTGCCATCAATGAGGGAGGGCTAACCTACAATGAGCAGTTCTTC. Its translation is CAINEGGLTYNEQFF.

V is TRBV29-1 and J is TRBJ1-3, with TRBD1 matching 10 bases. The CDR3 runs to 16 residues. Looked up from germline, CDR1 is SQVTM and CDR2 is ANQGSEA. The trim removed 4 bases at V and 2 bases at J, leaving 8 bases unmatched. In DNA, the CDR3 is TGCAGCGTTGTCGGTTTTGGACAGGGGGCTGGAAACACCATATATTTT. Its translation: CSVVGFGQGAGNTIYF.

The genes are TRBV27 and TRBJ2-1; 15 bases align to TRBD2. From germline, CDR1 is MNHEY and CDR2 SMNVEV (reference sequence). CDR3 length: 13 amino acids. V shed 11 bases and J 10 bases; nucleotides not matched to a gene: 6. Here the CDR3 reads CACGLAGGQEQFF. CDR3 sequence (DNA): TGTGCCTGCGGACTAGCGGGAGGGCAAGAGCAGTTCTTC.

The chain uses TRBV7-9 and TRBJ1-2; possible D gene TRBD1, 5 bases. Per the germline V gene, CDR1 is SEHNR and CDR2 is FQNEAQ (reference sequence). The CDR3 runs 14 residues. V lost 5 bases, J lost 2 bases, and 12 bases lay in between. DNA for the CDR3: TGTGCCAGCAGCCCCAGGCGGGGGAACTATGGCTACACCTTC. Amino acids: CASSPRRGNYGYTF.

The chain recombines TRBV19 with TRBJ1-3; no clear D gene. The CDR3 sequence is 12 residues long. Trimming took off 5 bases at V and 6 bases at J, with 8 bases between the two ends. Germline-derived CDR1 and CDR2 are LNHDA and SQIVND (reference sequence). This CDR3 reads CASSDAENTIYF. In nucleotides, the CDR3 is TGTGCCAGTAGTGATGCGGAAAACACCATATATTTT. Using reference TRBV19 and TRBJ1-3 for the parts outside the CDR3, the full variable domain is DGGITQSPKYLFRKEGQNVTLSCEQNLNHDAMYWYRQDPGQGLRLIYYSQIVNDFQKGDIAEGYSVSREKKESFPLTVTSAQKNPTAFYLCASSDAENTIYFGEGSWLTVV.